The present T cell receptor (beta chain) was sequenced within a study of Graves' ophthalmopathy and Graves' hyperthyroidism. Points from the study as a whole: Detected in blood as well were most expanded thyroid clonotypes with frequency above 0.001.

Amplified TCR beta CDR3 regions were obtained using RNA transcripts as template. The first round was an RT-PCR with HTBI primers, and the second round was a multiplex PCR. TCRdb re-called the multiplex PCR reads with MiXCR, one entry per CDR3 protein. The data show 400,000 or so distinct CDR3 sequences, with 17% seen just once and 2.4% held by the top ten. This clonotype was seen ten or more times. Its antigen is not known. Pregnant or lactating patients and those with other autoimmune diseases or uncontrolled infections were excluded. It was from about 9.1 ml of fresh peripheral blood that the PBMCs came. The sequencing sample was made of peripheral blood. The TCR sequence derives from an adult woman with stable Graves' hyperthyroidism.

This chain's CDR3 is CSASPLAVQVYEQYF. The CDR3 coding sequence is TGCAGTGCTAGCCCACTAGCGGTTCAAGTCTACGAGCAGTACTTC. The chain carries TRBV20-1 and TRBJ2-7; 8 bases agree with TRBD2. The V gene's germline CDR1 is DFQATT and CDR2 SNEGSKA (reference sequence). The CDR3 runs 15 residues. Germline trimming cut 3 bases from V and 3 bases from J; bases unmatched to any gene: 10.